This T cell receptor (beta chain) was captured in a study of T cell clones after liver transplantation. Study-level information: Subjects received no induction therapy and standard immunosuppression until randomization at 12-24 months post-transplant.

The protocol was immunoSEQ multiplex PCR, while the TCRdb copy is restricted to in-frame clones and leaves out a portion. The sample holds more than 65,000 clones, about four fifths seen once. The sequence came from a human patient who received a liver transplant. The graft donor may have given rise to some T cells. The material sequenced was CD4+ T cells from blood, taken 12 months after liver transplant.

CDR3 protein: CASSSSGTGSSYEQYF. The CDR3 DNA reads TGTGCCAGCAGTTCCTCCGGGACAGGGAGCTCCTACGAGCAGTACTTC. The chain carries TRBV28 and TRBJ2-7; 9 nucleotides align to TRBD1. The CDR3 runs 16 residues. The V segment lost 4 bases and the J segment 0 bases; nucleotides outside the gene matches: 7. Germline values: CDR1 MDHEN, CDR2 SYDVKM. The entire variable domain, with the rest obtained from reference TRBV28 and TRBJ2-7, is as follows: DVKVTQSSRYLVKRTGEKVFLECVQDMDHENMFWYRQDPGLGLRLIYFSYDVKMKEKGDIPEGYSVSREKKERFSLILESASTNQTSMYLCASSSSGTGSSYEQYFGPGTRLTVT.